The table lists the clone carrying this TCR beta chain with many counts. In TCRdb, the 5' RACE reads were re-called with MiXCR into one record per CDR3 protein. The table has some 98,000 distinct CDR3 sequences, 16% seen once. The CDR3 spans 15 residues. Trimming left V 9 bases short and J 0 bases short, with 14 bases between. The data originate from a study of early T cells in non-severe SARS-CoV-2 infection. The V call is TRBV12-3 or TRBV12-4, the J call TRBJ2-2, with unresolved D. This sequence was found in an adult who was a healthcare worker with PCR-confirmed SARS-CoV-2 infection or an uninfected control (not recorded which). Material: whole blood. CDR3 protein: CASTPAGSNTGELFF. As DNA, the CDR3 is TGTGCCAGTACTCCTGCTGGGTCGAACACCGGGGAGCTGTTTTTT.